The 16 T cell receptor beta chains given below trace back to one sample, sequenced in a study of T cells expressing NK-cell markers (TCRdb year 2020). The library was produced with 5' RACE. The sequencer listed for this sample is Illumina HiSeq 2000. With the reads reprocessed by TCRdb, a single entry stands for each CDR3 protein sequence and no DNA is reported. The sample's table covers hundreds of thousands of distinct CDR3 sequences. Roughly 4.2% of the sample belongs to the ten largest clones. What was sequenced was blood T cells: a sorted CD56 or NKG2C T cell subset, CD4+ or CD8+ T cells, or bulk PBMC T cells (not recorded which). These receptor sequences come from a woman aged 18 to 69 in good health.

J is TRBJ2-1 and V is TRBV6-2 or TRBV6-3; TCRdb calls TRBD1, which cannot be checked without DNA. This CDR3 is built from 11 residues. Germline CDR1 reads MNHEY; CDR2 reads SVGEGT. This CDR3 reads CASSFGGEQFF.

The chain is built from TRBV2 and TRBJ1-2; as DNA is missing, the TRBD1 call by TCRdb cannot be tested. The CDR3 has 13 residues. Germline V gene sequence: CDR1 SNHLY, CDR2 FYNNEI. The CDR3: CATQTDRDYGYTF.

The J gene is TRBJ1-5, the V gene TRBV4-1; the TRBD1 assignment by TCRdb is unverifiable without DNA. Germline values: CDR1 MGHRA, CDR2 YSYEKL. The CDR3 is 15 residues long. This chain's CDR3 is CASSQGVAGDQPQHF.

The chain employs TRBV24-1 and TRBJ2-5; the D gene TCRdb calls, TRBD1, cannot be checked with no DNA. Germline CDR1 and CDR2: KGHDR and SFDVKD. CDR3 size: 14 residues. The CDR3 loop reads CATSVQGQEETQYF.

This chain's CDR3 is CASSQDWWSPEQFF. The chain couples TRBV4-3 to TRBJ2-1. Germline-derived CDR1 and CDR2 are LGHNA and YSLEER. This CDR3 spans 14 amino acids.

CDR3 sequence: CASSFGQGPTDTQYF. The rearrangement links TRBV7-6 to TRBJ2-3; TCRdb reports TRBD1, a call that lacks DNA to check it against. The CDR3 length is 15 residues. Germline assignment: CDR1 SGHVS and CDR2 FNYEAQ.

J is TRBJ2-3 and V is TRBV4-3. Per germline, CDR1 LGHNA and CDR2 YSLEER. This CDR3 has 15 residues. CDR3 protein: CASSQMVLSTDTQYF.

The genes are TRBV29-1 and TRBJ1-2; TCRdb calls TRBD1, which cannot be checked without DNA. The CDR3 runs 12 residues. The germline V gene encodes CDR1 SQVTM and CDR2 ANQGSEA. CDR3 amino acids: CSVDRGHLGYTF.

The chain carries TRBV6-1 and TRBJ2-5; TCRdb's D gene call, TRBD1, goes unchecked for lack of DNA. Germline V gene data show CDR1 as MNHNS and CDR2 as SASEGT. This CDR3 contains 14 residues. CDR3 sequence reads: CASLPGTQKETQYF.

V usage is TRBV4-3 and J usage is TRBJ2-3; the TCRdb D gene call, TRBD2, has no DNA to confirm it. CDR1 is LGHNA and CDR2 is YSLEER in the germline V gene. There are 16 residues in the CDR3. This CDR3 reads CASSQGPSGGTDTQYF.

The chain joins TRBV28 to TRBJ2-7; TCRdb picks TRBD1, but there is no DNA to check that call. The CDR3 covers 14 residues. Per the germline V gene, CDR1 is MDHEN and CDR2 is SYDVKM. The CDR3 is CASSATGLRPEQYF.

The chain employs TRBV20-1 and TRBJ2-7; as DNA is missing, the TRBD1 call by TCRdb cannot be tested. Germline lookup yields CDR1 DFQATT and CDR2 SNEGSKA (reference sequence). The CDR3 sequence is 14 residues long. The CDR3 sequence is CSAIRTGRNYEQYF.

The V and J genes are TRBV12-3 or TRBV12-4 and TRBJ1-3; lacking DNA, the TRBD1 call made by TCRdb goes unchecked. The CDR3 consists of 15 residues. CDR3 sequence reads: CASSTRVASGNTIYF.

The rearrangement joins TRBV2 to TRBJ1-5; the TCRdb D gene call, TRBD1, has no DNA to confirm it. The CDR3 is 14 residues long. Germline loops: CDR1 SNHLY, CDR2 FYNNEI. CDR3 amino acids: CATRRDRDPQPQHF.

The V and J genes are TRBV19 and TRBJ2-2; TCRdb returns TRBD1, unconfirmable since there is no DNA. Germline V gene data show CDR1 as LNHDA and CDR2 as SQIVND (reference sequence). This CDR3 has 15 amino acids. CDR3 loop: CASSMGSSGTGELLF. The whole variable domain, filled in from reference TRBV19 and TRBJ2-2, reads DGGITQSPKYLFRKEGQNVTLSCEQNLNHDAMYWYRQDPGQGLRLIYYSQIVNDFQKGDIAEGYSVSREKKESFPLTVTSAQKNPTAFYLCASSMGSSGTGELLFGEGSRLTVL.

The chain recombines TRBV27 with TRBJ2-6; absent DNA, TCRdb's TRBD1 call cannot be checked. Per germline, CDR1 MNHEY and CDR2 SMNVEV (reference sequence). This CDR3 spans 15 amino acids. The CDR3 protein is CASSEQGAGANVLTF.